The 12 T cell receptor beta chains below come from one sample, sequenced in a study of post-analysis software for immune sequencing data. Study-level results: Compared with controls, patients had more of 4 to 6 TRBV segments, including TRBV5-6, TRBV5-1 and TRBV20-1.

Their recognized antigens are unknown. cDNA libraries for TCR beta contained unique molecular identifiers. TCRdb passed the PCR reads through MiXCR, listing each CDR3 protein once. The sample lists 650,000 to 850,000 distinct CDR3 sequences; approximately 53% were seen once. Sequenced material: blood. The receptor set was obtained from a girl under 18 with multiple sclerosis.

This clonotype was counted a single time. This chain links TRBV20-1 with TRBJ2-5; TRBD1 might be the D (5 bases). The CDR3 runs 13 residues. Germline CDR1 reads DFQATT; CDR2 reads SNEGSKA (reference sequence). V lost 4 bases and J lost 2, with 11 bases in between. The CDR3 is CSATDSRQETQYF. The CDR3 DNA reads TGCAGTGCTACAGACAGCAGACAAGAGACCCAGTACTTC.

This clonotype was recorded once. The J gene is TRBJ2-4, the V gene TRBV29-1; D could derive from TRBD1 or TRBD2 (6 bases each). The CDR3 runs 16 residues. Germline CDR1 is SQVTM and CDR2 is ANQGSEA. The V and J ends lost 0 bases and 6 bases respectively, with 18 bases between them. The CDR3 DNA follows: TGCAGCGTTGAAGATATAGGGGGGCTAATGGGAAACATTCAGTACTTC. It specifies CSVEDIGGLMGNIQYF. Drawing the rest from reference TRBV29-1 and TRBJ2-4, the complete variable domain is SAVISQKPSRDICQRGTSLTIQCQVDSQVTMMFWYRQQPGQSLTLIATANQGSEATYESGFVIDKFPISRPNLTFSTLTVSNMSPEDSSIYLCSVEDIGGLMGNIQYFGAGTRLSVL.

The chain links TRBV6-6 to TRBJ1-6; D remains unclear. The CDR3 has 14 amino acids. V was cut by 5 bases and J by 4 bases, with 9 bases left in between. In germline, CDR1 is MNHNY, CDR2 SVGAGI (reference sequence). The CDR3 loop is CASSVRQYNSPLHF. The CDR3 DNA reads TGTGCCAGCAGTGTCCGCCAGTATAATTCACCCCTCCACTTT.

J is TRBJ1-5 and V is TRBV7-2; the D gene is possibly TRBD1 (6 bases). This CDR3 contains 13 residues. The V end lost 6 bases, the J end lost 10 bases, and 16 bases lay between the germline ends. Germline-derived CDR1 and CDR2 are SGHTA and FQGNSA. The CDR3 DNA reads TGTGCCAGCAGGCCTACAGGGTTCGTACCCCAGCATTTT. The encoded protein is CASRPTGFVPQHF.

The chain couples TRBV6-5 to TRBJ2-3; the match to TRBD1 covers 7 bases. The CDR3 has 13 residues. The junction had 5 bases not matched to a gene; V was cut back by 5 bases and J by 6 bases. CDR1 is MNHEY and CDR2 is SVGAGI in the germline V gene. Written as DNA, the CDR3 is TGTGCCAGCAGTGACAGGGTCGCGGATACGCAGTATTTT. Residues: CASSDRVADTQYF.

The CDR3 is CASSNWGREGREQYF. The CDR3 bases are TGTGCCAGCAGTAACTGGGGGCGGGAGGGCCGCGAGCAGTACTTC. V is TRBV12-3 or TRBV12-4 and J is TRBJ2-7; 9 bases match TRBD2. This CDR3 contains 15 residues. The junction had 11 bases not matched to a gene; V was cut back by 5 bases and J by 6 bases.

The J gene is TRBJ1-1, the V gene TRBV15; D is unresolved. The V end was cut by 1 base, the J end by 7 bases, with 22 bases between. Germline lookup yields CDR1 LNHNV and CDR2 YYDKDF (reference sequence). This CDR3 comprises 17 residues. CDR3 region: CATSRGPGRSFSGEAFF. CDR3 in DNA: TGTGCCACCAGCAGAGGCCCCGGAAGGAGTTTTTCGGGTGAAGCTTTCTTT.

The chain combines TRBV29-1 with TRBJ2-4; unclear D gene. The V and J ends lost 0 bases and 0 bases respectively, with 12 bases between them. Germline CDR1 is SQVTM and CDR2 is ANQGSEA. The CDR3 runs to 16 residues. Written as DNA, the CDR3 is TGCAGCGTTGAAGAGCGGCAGGCCGGAGCCAAAAACATTCAGTACTTC. This sequence encodes CSVEERQAGAKNIQYF.

The chain joins TRBV29-1 to TRBJ2-5, with a weak D call TRBD1 (6 bases). CDR1 and CDR2 (germline): SQVTM, ANQGSEA. V was clipped by 4 bases and J by 11 bases, with 17 bases between them. This CDR3 is 12 amino acids long. The CDR3 DNA reads TGCAGCGTTGCTAAGACTAAGGGGGAGCAGTACTTC. It specifies CSVAKTKGEQYF.

This clonotype appeared once. V is TRBV24-1 and J is TRBJ2-3, with D possibly being TRBD2 (5 bases). There are 13 residues in the CDR3. Trimming removed 1 base from V and 9 bases from J, with 10 bases in between. The germline gives CDR1 KGHDR, CDR2 SFDVKD. CDR3 in DNA: TGTGCCACCAGTGATTTAGAGGGTAGGACGCAGTATTTT. It specifies CATSDLEGRTQYF.

The gene calls are TRBV20-1 and TRBJ2-7; D is ambiguous. V lost 2 bases and J lost 7, with 21 bases in between. The CDR3 sequence is 15 residues long. The germline CDR1 and CDR2 sequences are DFQATT and SNEGSKA (reference sequence). CDR3 nucleotide sequence: TGCAGTGCTAGACCCGAGCAGGCCGTCGTGGGAGAGCAGTACTTC. Translated: CSARPEQAVVGEQYF.

The V gene is TRBV29-1, the J gene TRBJ1-1; 7 bases line up with TRBD1. V was clipped by 7 bases and J by 1 base; unmatched bases: 9. This CDR3 is built from 14 residues. Germline CDR1 is SQVTM and CDR2 is ANQGSEA. CDR3 sequence reads: CSARQGMGNTEAFF. The CDR3 DNA sequence: TGCAGCGCCCGACAGGGAATGGGGAACACTGAAGCTTTCTTT.